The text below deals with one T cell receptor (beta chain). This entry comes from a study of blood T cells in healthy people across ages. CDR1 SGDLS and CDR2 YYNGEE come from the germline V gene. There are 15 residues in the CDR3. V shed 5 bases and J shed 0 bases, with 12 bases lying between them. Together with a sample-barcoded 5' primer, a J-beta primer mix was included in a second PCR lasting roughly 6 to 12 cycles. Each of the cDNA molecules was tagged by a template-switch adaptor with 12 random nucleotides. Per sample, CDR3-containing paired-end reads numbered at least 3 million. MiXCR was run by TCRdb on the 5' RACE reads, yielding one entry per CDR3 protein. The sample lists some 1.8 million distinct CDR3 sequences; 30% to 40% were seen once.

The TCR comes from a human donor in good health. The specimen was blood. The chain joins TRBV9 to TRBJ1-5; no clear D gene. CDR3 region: CASSWGTDSNQPQHF. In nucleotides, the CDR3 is TGTGCCAGCAGTTGGGGTACGGATAGCAATCAGCCCCAGCATTTT.